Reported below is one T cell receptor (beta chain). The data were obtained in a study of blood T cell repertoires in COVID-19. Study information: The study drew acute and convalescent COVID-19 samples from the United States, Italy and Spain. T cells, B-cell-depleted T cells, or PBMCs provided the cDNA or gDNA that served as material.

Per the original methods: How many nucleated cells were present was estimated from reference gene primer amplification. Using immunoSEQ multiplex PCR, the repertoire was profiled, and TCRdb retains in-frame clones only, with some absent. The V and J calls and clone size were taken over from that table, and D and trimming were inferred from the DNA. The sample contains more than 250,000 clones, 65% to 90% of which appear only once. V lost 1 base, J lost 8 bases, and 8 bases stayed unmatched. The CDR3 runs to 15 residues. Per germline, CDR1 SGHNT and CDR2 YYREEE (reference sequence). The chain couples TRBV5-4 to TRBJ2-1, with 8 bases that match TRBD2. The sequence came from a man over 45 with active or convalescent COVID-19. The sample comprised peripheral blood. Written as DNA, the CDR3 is TGTGCCAGCAGCTTGAGGCGGGAGGAGTTCGATGAGCAGTTCTTC. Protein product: CASSLRREEFDEQFF.